This T cell receptor (beta chain) was identified during a study of OX40 agonist ivuxolimab in advanced cancers. As for the study in general: Treatment received earlier with anti-PD-1, anti-PD-L1 or anti-CTLA-4 agents was allowed, and under 50% had some. General study points: Among the lowest levels of clonal expansion were found in partial responders at 0.1-3.0 mg/kg.

In the case of this clone: Its target is not known.

In germline, CDR1 is SEHNR, CDR2 FQNEAQ (reference sequence). The CDR3 has 14 amino acids. The ends were cut back, 7 bases at V and 2 bases at J, with 11 bases in the middle. Here immunoSEQ multiplex PCR was the method, and the copy in TCRdb shows in-frame clones only, minus some. The sample shows 98,000 or so clones, approximately 86% of them seen only once. This receptor was obtained from an adult with an advanced solid tumor such as melanoma, head and neck, liver or kidney cancer. The chain links TRBV7-9 to TRBJ2-2; no clear D. The sample was CD4+ or CD8+ T cells sorted from blood, taken in a trial of the OX40 agonist ivuxolimab. CDR3 protein: CASTQDGNTGELFF. Written as DNA, the CDR3 is TGTGCCAGCACCCAAGACGGTAACACCGGGGAGCTGTTTTTT.